This T cell receptor beta chain was identified during a study of T cells after yellow fever vaccination. Findings and limits, study-wide: Most clones from primary vaccination were detected again post-booster (around 95% CD4, 70% to 90% CD8). CD4 and CD8 compartments shared a small share of clonotypes, likely from convergent recombination. When the response was secondary, it was weaker but reached its peak faster, day 5 versus 15.

This clonotype was detected only a few times. Its antigen remains unknown. The authors made TCR cDNA by 5'RACE template switching, adding a universal primer site and UMIs. In TCRdb, the 5' RACE reads were re-called with MiXCR into one record per CDR3 protein. The data hold 300,000 to 350,000 distinct CDR3 sequences, with approximately 12% observed a single time. This CDR3 has 15 residues. Losses at the gene ends were 5 bases for V and 2 bases for J; bases not matched to a gene: 8. The V gene's germline CDR1 is SGHTA and CDR2 FQGNSA. This material consisted of CD4+ T cells sorted from PBMCs, taken 45 days after the yellow fever booster vaccination. The chain combines TRBV7-2 with TRBJ2-7, with TRBD1 matching 8 bases. The source of this sequence is a man in his late teens or twenties who received the YFV17D yellow fever vaccine. The CDR3 DNA reads as TGTGCCAGCAGCCAACGACAGGGGACCCCCTACGAGCAGTACTTC. Protein product: CASSQRQGTPYEQYF. The whole variable domain, filled in from reference TRBV7-2 and TRBJ2-7, reads GAGVSQSPSNKVTEKGKDVELRCDPISGHTALYWYRQSLGQGLEFLIYFQGNSAPDKSGLPSDRFSAERTGGSVSTLTIQRTQQEDSAVYLCASSQRQGTPYEQYFGPGTRLTVT.